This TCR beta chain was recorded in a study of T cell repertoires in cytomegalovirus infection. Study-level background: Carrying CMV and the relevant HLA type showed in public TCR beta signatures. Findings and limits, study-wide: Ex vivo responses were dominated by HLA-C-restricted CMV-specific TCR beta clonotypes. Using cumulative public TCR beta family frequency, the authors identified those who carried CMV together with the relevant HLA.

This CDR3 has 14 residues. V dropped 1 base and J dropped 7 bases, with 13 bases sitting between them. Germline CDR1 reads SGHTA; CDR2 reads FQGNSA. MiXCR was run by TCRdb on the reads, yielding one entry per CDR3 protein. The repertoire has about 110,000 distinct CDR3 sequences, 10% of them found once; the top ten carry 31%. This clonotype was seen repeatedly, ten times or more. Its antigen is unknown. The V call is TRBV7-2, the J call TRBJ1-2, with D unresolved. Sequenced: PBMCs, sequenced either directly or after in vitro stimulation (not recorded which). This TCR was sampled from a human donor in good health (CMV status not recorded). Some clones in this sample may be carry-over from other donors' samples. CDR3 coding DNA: TGTGCCAGCAGCTTAGTCTATCGGTCGGCTGGCTACACCTTC. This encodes CASSLVYRSAGYTF.